This note documents a single T cell receptor (beta chain) sequence. Its antigen is still unknown. The sample holds no much larger clone one base away, and base qualities are not on file. The collaborating institutions used their own protocols to collect whole blood in K2EDTA tubes. For TCRbeta analysis, collaborators shipped samples as frozen whole blood, isolated PBMCs, or DNA extracted from either of those sample types. These data are taken from a study of blood T cell repertoires in COVID-19 (dated by TCRdb to about 2020). With respect to the entire study: The collaborator samples originated in the United States, Italy and Spain and spanned the acute and convalescent phases of COVID-19. The material from the prospective study consisted of cDNA or gDNA derived from T cells, B-cell-depleted T cells, or PBMCs. Subjects who had been exposed to COVID-19, were actively infected with it, or had recovered from it provided the deeply sampled blood TCRbeta repertoires that made up the dataset. A freely available public database, intended as a resource for researchers studying the immune response to SARS-CoV-2, is where the repertoires were released. The samples were drawn from two sources: the first 160 participants of the ongoing ImmuneRACE study, and 1,200 or so subjects contributed by 6 global collaborators. The sample metadata nearly always contained a de-identified subject ID, COVID-19 status, age in years and sex. Where available, HLA class I and class II types were taken from metadata supplied by the sample provider and were not determined by assay-based typing.

Trimming accounts for 5 bases at V and 2 bases at J, while the number of junction bases matched to no gene is 3. Including the terminal cysteine and phenylalanine, the CDR3 comprises 13 residues. Only CDR3 DNA is held: 39 bases, read in frame from base 1. CDR1 and CDR2, looked up from the germline V gene, are SGHVS and FQNEAQ. The paper as a whole reports these results and caveats: Clinical and demographic metadata were provided uncurated, with the amount varying by source and participant.

TCRbeta CDR3 regions were amplified from genomic DNA using the immunoSEQ Assay, a bias-controlled multiplex PCR. Under the source paper's analysis protocol: Nucleated cell counts per sample were estimated from amplification of reference gene primers within the assay. To quantify the absolute abundance of each unique TCRbeta CDR3 rearrangement, sequence reads were collapsed and filtered. For each sample, productive Simpson clonality was calculated by taking the square root of Simpson's diversity index across productive rearrangements. Entries here come from immuneACCESS through TCRdb and include only in-frame sequences with V and J called. Some clones fail to appear in such tables; in the studies checked, an unresolved V gene covers under half of the shortfall, and the cause of the remainder is unknown. The DNA was the basis for D and trimming; V, J and clone size are from that table. The sample table lists tens of thousands of clones, 60% to 85% of them with a count of one. The ten largest make up approximately 51% of the sample.

The TCR was taken from a human donor in a cohort sampled during active COVID-19. The chain is encoded by TRBV7-8 joined to TRBJ2-7; TRBD1 matches 7 bases in the middle. Sequencing was performed on peripheral blood. In nucleotides, the sequence is TGTGCCAGCAGCAACACAGGGGCCTACGAGCAGTACTTC. This gives the protein CASSNTGAYEQYF.